The 24 T cell receptor beta chains below come from one sample, sequenced in a study of T cells in Graves' hyperthyroidism and ophthalmopathy. TCR beta CDR3 region amplification was performed from RNA transcripts. HTBI primers were used for first-round RT-PCR of the TCR CDR3. TCRdb itself ran the multiplex PCR reads through MiXCR, one entry per CDR3 protein. The table has a few hundred thousand distinct CDR3 sequences, around a sixth seen once. The sequencing sample was made of blood. The origin of the receptors is a woman aged 45-59 years with Graves' hyperthyroidism.

The J gene is TRBJ1-1, the V gene TRBV5-1; D ambiguous. Germline-derived CDR1 and CDR2 are SGHRS and YFSETQ. Trimming cost V 5 bases and J 8 bases, with 19 bases left between them. CDR3 length equals 14 residues. In nucleotides, the CDR3 is TGCGCCAGCAGGGCTGGACCACCGGAAGGAGAAGCTTTCTTT. Protein sequence: CASRAGPPEGEAFF.

The chain carries TRBV29-1 and TRBJ2-5; TRBD2 might be the D (6 bases). With 5 bases removed from V and 3 bases from J, the gap between germline ends came to 10 bases. This CDR3 region has 12 residues. Germline CDR1 is SQVTM and CDR2 is ANQGSEA. The CDR3 protein is CSVSGFKETQYF. The CDR3, as DNA: TGCAGCGTTAGCGGGTTTAAAGAGACCCAGTACTTC.

In this sample, this clonotype turned up a few times. The chain links TRBV12-3 or TRBV12-4 to TRBJ1-5, with no clear D. V lost 7 bases, J lost 6 bases, and 10 bases lay in between. The CDR3 length is 12 residues. DNA of the CDR3: TGTGCCAGCACCCCTGTGGGTCAGCCCCAGCATTTT. Its translation is CASTPVGQPQHF.

This clonotype was picked up a small number of times. The chain combines TRBV29-1 with TRBJ1-2; D gene uncertain. V lost 3 bases and J 5 bases, leaving 10 bases between the germline ends. Germline V lookup: CDR1 SQVTM, CDR2 ANQGSEA. The CDR3 spans 12 residues. CDR3 DNA sequence: TGCAGCGTTGATAGTGCAGATTATGGCTACACCTTC. Amino acids: CSVDSADYGYTF.

The V gene is TRBV5-1, the J gene TRBJ2-3, with a weak D call TRBD2 (6 bases). Germline lookup yields CDR1 SGHRS and CDR2 YFSETQ. Trimming removed 2 bases at V and 3 bases at J, with 13 bases between. The CDR3 consists of 15 residues. DNA of the CDR3: TGCGCCAGCAGCTTCGACTCCGGGAGTACAGATACGCAGTATTTT. The encoded protein is CASSFDSGSTDTQYF.

In its sample, this clonotype was seen a few times. This chain uses TRBV20-1 with TRBJ1-2; TRBD1 matches at 12 bases. In germline, CDR1 is DFQATT, CDR2 SNEGSKA (reference sequence). The CDR3 consists of 16 residues. J lost 5 bases, V lost 4 bases, and 11 bases had no gene match. CDR3 nucleotides: TGCAGTGCTACTCGGGACAGGGGGCAAATGGGTTATGGCTACACCTTC. This encodes CSATRDRGQMGYGYTF.

About this clonotype itself: Its ends do not fully match the called genes, so a read error is possible. The CDR3 coding sequence is TGTGCCGGCAGCTCCTCACCTAACACTGAAGCTTTCTTT. Residues: CAGSSSPNTEAFF. The chain links TRBV7-3 to TRBJ1-1; D unresolved. Germline V gene lookup returns CDR1 SGHTA and CDR2 FQGTGA. CDR3 length equals 13 residues.

The V call is TRBV5-6, the J call TRBJ2-7; a weak D match, TRBD1 (6 bases). CDR3 size: 14 residues. Per the germline V gene, CDR1 is SGHDT and CDR2 is YYEEEE. Trimming took 2 bases from V and 6 from J, leaving 15 bases between them. The CDR3 loop is CASSFGVGASEQYV. The CDR3, as DNA: TGTGCCAGCAGCTTCGGGGTGGGGGCGAGCGAGCAGTACGTC.

The gene calls are TRBV3-1 and TRBJ2-1; 10 bases are a match to TRBD2. Trimming took 3 bases from V and 5 from J; bases not matched to a gene: 4. Germline CDR1 LGHDT, CDR2 YNNKEL (reference sequence). The CDR3 contains 15 residues. The CDR3 loop reads CASSQDSGRHNEQFF. For the CDR3, the DNA is TGTGCCAGCAGCCAGGATAGCGGGAGGCACAATGAGCAGTTCTTC.

This chain uses TRBV6-1 with TRBJ1-1, with D uncertain. The V and J ends lost 6 bases and 0 bases respectively, with 14 bases between them. The CDR3 is 15 amino acids. Germline loops: CDR1 MNHNS, CDR2 SASEGT. DNA for the CDR3: TGTGCCAGCAGCGCCATGGCTTTTATGAACACTGAAGCTTTCTTT. As protein: CASSAMAFMNTEAFF.

In its sample, this clonotype was seen a few times. The V gene is TRBV5-6, the J gene TRBJ1-6, with TRBD1 as a possible D gene (6 bases). Germline V lookup: CDR1 SGHDT, CDR2 YYEEEE. The CDR3 is made up of 14 amino acids. Trimming removed 3 bases from V and 7 bases from J, with 11 bases in between. The DNA of the CDR3 is TGTGCCAGCAGCTCAGGGGTGGGGAATTCACCCCTCCACTTT. As protein: CASSSGVGNSPLHF. The full variable domain, with the rest looked up from reference TRBV5-6 and TRBJ1-6, is DAGVTQSPTHLIKTRGQQVTLRCSPKSGHDTVSWYQQALGQGPQFIFQYYEEEERQRGNFPDRFSGHQFPNYSSELNVNALLLGDSALYLCASSSGVGNSPLHFGNGTRLTVT.

This clonotype was counted only a few times. J is TRBJ2-2 and V is TRBV19; TRBD2 is a possible D gene (6 bases). With 3 bases removed from V and 6 bases from J, the gap between germline ends came to 14 bases. CDR3 length: 15 residues. The germline V gene encodes CDR1 LNHDA and CDR2 SQIVND (reference sequence). CDR3 amino acids: CASSILEGWPGELFF. The DNA for the CDR3 is TGTGCCAGTAGTATTCTGGAGGGTTGGCCCGGGGAGCTGTTTTTT.

This clonotype occurred many times. CDR3: CASSISGPSTDTQYF. DNA of the CDR3: TGTGCCAGCAGTATTTCCGGACCGAGCACAGATACGCAGTATTTT. The J gene is TRBJ2-3, the V gene TRBV2; no reliable D call. This CDR3 has 15 amino acids. Germline assignment: CDR1 SNHLY and CDR2 FYNNEI. The V and J ends lost 5 bases and 0 bases respectively, with 12 bases between them.

Ten or more counts support this clonotype. V and J are TRBV28 and TRBJ1-2; D is unresolved. The CDR3 extends over 12 amino acids. Germline V CDR1 and CDR2: MDHEN, SYDVKM. The V end was cut by 2 bases, the J end by 7 bases, with 8 bases between. The CDR3 sequence: CASSLERSGYTF. Written as DNA, the CDR3 is TGTGCCAGCAGTTTAGAAAGGTCTGGCTACACCTTC.

This chain joins TRBV7-2 and TRBJ2-5, with 13 bases fitting TRBD2. The CDR3 loop spans 19 amino acids. The junction had 16 bases not matched to a gene; V was cut back by 4 bases and J by 5 bases. Germline assignment: CDR1 SGHTA and CDR2 FQGNSA. CDR3 residues: CASSSRGSGGTSGTETQYF. The CDR3 nucleotides read TGTGCCAGCAGCTCCCGGGGCAGCGGGGGGACTAGCGGGACCGAGACCCAGTACTTC.

This clonotype was counted once. Possible read error: a much larger clone is one base away. The chain carries TRBV28 and TRBJ2-7; 8 bases map to TRBD2. The CDR3 is made up of 15 amino acids. Germline V gene data show CDR1 as MDHEN and CDR2 as SYDVKM. DNA for the CDR3: TGTGCCAGCAATTTAAGACTAGCGATCACCTACGAGCAGTACTTC. Its protein product is CASNLRLAITYEQYF.

This clonotype was detected a few times. The chain combines TRBV6-5 with TRBJ1-1; TRBD1 agrees at 8 bases. The V segment lost 0 bases and the J segment 6 bases; nucleotides outside the gene matches: 12. Germline V lookup: CDR1 MNHEY, CDR2 SVGAGI. CDR3 length: 17 amino acids. The CDR3 region has the DNA TGTGCCAGCAGTTACTCGATTTTGACAGGGGCTTCCCCTGAAGCTTTCTTT. It codes for CASSYSILTGASPEAFF.

This clonotype occurred a few times. J is TRBJ1-4 and V is TRBV2, with D unclear. This CDR3 is built from 15 residues. The V end was cut by 7 bases, the J end by 5 bases, with 17 bases between. The germline gives CDR1 SNHLY, CDR2 FYNNEI. The CDR3 protein is CASNRLIMGNEKLFF. The CDR3 DNA follows: TGTGCCAGCAACAGATTGATAATGGGAAATGAAAAACTGTTTTTT.

This clonotype was seen a handful of times. The chain recombines TRBV6-2 or TRBV6-3 with TRBJ1-4, with 7 bases matching TRBD1. The germline CDR1 and CDR2 sequences are MNHEY and SVGEGT. V was clipped by 6 bases and J by 8 bases; unmatched bases: 12. CDR3 length: 15 residues. The chain's CDR3 is CASSSLGGRGEKLFF. The CDR3 DNA reads as TGTGCCAGCAGCTCTTTAGGGGGCCGGGGAGAAAAACTGTTTTTT.

There are many counts of this clonotype. V gene TRBV11-2 combines with J gene TRBJ2-1; D is undetermined. The CDR3 runs 13 residues. The germline gives CDR1 SGHAT, CDR2 FQNNGV. Trimming shortened V by 1 base and J by 9 bases, and 10 bases separated the two germline ends. CDR3 sequence (DNA): TGTGCCAGCAGCTTAGTTCGAAGCCGTGAGCAGTTCTTC. Protein product: CASSLVRSREQFF.

Remarks on this clonotype: No conserved phenylalanine or tryptophan is present at the end of the CDR3, so a read error is the likely explanation. This chain joins TRBV12-3 or TRBV12-4 and TRBJ1-4; TRBD1 might be the D (5 bases). CDR3 size: 12 residues. V shed 6 bases and J shed 7 bases, with 9 bases lying between them. The CDR3 spells CASSPGTEKLFS. CDR3 in DNA: TGTGCCAGCAGCCCGGGGACTGAAAAACTGTTTTCT.

This clonotype came up a few times. The J gene is TRBJ2-1, the V gene TRBV2, with a weak D call TRBD2 (6 bases). This CDR3 has 15 amino acids. V gave up 8 bases and J gave up 2 bases, with 16 bases separating them. CDR1 SNHLY and CDR2 FYNNEI come from the germline V gene. The CDR3 coding sequence is TGTGCCAGCGCTGCGGGACTGACTACCTACAATGAGCAGTTCTTC. Its translation: CASAAGLTTYNEQFF.

This clonotype was detected a few times. The CDR3 reads CASCDGDVATNEKLFF. In DNA form, the CDR3 reads TGTGCCAGCTGCGATGGGGACGTAGCAACTAATGAAAAACTGTTTTTT. The J gene is TRBJ1-4, the V gene TRBV3-1; D perhaps matches TRBD1 (5 bases). The CDR3 is 16 amino acids. Trimming took off 8 bases at V and 0 bases at J, with 16 bases between the two ends. Germline V lookup: CDR1 LGHDT, CDR2 YNNKEL (reference sequence). The whole variable domain, remainder taken from reference TRBV3-1 and TRBJ1-4, is DTAVSQTPKYLVTQMGNDKSIKCEQNLGHDTMYWYKQDSKKFLKIMFSYNNKELIINETVPNRFSPKSPDKAHLNLHINSLELGDSAVYFCASCDGDVATNEKLFFGSGTQLSVL.

In this sample, this clonotype turned up a few times. This could be a read error, since a much larger clone is one nucleotide away. The chain carries TRBV28 and TRBJ2-7; 7 nucleotides agree with TRBD2. Germline CDR1 MDHEN, CDR2 SYDVKM. V was pared by 2 bases and J by 2 bases, with 12 bases of the junction left unmatched. CDR3 length: 17 residues. The CDR3 bases are TGTGCCAGCAGTTTACTAACTAGCGAGACGGGCGCCTACGAGCAGTACTTC. Translation gives CASSLLTSETGAYEQYF.